This TCR beta chain originates from a study of CD8+CD57+ T cells in acquired aplastic anemia. J was trimmed by 4 bases and V by 1 base; bases with no gene match: 5. Germline V lookup: CDR1 SGHAT, CDR2 FQNNGV. This CDR3 has 15 residues. For CDR3 and TCR beta VDJ profiling, genomic DNA was the template used. TCRdb fed the reads into MiXCR, producing one record per CDR3 protein. The sample records 450,000 to 550,000 distinct CDR3 sequences, around 32% being singletons. It was patients with CD8+CD57+ cell expansion by flow cytometry who were chosen for sequencing. The clonotype comes from a human donor with aplastic anemia. Sample: sorted CD4+, CD8+, or CD8+CD57+ T cells (not recorded which) from PBMCs. The V and J genes are TRBV11-2 and TRBJ2-5, with 8 positions matching TRBD2. For the CDR3, the DNA is TGTGCCAGCAGCTTAGGGTTAGCGGGGTCAGAGACCCAGTACTTC. This encodes CASSLGLAGSETQYF.